A single sample is the source of the 17 T cell receptor beta chains below, sequenced in a study of cytomegalovirus exposure and HLA in healthy donors. PCR primers comprised 60 Vbeta and 13 Jbeta primers. Profiled with immunoSEQ multiplex PCR; TCRdb holds only in-frame clones, not every one. The data show 160,000 or so clones, about four fifths seen once. Material: PBMCs. The receptor source for this set is a woman aged 45-65 years in good health and CMV-seronegative.

The chain is built from TRBV2 and TRBJ2-7, with D tentatively TRBD1 (5 bases). Trimming removed 3 bases at V and 1 base at J, with 13 bases between. Per germline, CDR1 SNHLY and CDR2 FYNNEI. The CDR3 has 15 amino acids. The chain's CDR3 is CASSDGWGRSYEQYF. Written as DNA, the CDR3 is TGTGCCAGCAGTGACGGTTGGGGCAGATCCTACGAGCAGTACTTC.

This clone was recorded once. The J gene is TRBJ1-5, the V gene TRBV15; D perhaps matches TRBD1 (5 bases). CDR1 is LNHNV and CDR2 is YYDKDF in the germline V gene (reference sequence). With 3 bases removed from V and 0 bases from J, the gap between germline ends came to 21 bases. The CDR3 length is 19 residues. In DNA, the CDR3 is TGTGCCACCAGCAGCTCCAGGGTAGCGGGGACCTATAGCAATCAGCCCCAGCATTTT. Its translation: CATSSSRVAGTYSNQPQHF.

The chain combines TRBV5-5 with TRBJ2-7, with 7 positions matching TRBD1. Germline assignment: CDR1 SGHKS and CDR2 YYEKEE (reference sequence). V gave up 7 bases and J gave up 2 bases; unmatched junction bases: 6. The CDR3 totals 13 residues. The chain's CDR3 is CASVSDRAYEQYF. The DNA for the CDR3 is TGTGCCAGCGTTAGTGACAGGGCCTACGAGCAGTACTTC. The entire variable domain, with the rest obtained from reference TRBV5-5 and TRBJ2-7, is as follows: DAGVTQSPTHLIKTRGQQVTLRCSPISGHKSVSWYQQVLGQGPQFIFQYYEKEERGRGNFPDRFSARQFPNYSSELNVNALLLGDSALYLCASVSDRAYEQYFGPGTRLTVT.

The chain recombines TRBV7-2 with TRBJ2-2; 9 bases fit TRBD2. V lost 8 bases and J lost 3; bases outside the gene matches: 7. The CDR3 runs 15 residues. The germline CDR1 and CDR2 sequences are SGHTA and FQGNSA. The CDR3 region has the DNA TGTGCCAGCGCCCGGACTAGCGACCACACCGGGGAGCTGTTTTTT. Amino acids: CASARTSDHTGELFF.

This clone turned up a few times. CDR3 sequence (DNA): TGTGCCAGCAACAGCATCGACTCCTACGAGCAGTACTTC. Translating gives CASNSIDSYEQYF. V gene TRBV6-5 combines with J gene TRBJ2-7, with D unclear. Trimming shortened V by 7 bases and J by 0 bases, and 10 bases separated the two germline ends. The V gene's germline CDR1 is MNHEY and CDR2 SVGAGI. The CDR3 contains 13 residues.

This chain links TRBV7-2 with TRBJ2-3; no firm D call. The CDR3 has 11 residues. CDR1 and CDR2 (germline): SGHTA, FQGNSA. The V gene lost 8 bases and the J gene lost 4 bases, with 7 bases spanning the gap. DNA of the CDR3: TGTGCCAGCGGGCTGCCAGATACGCAGTATTTT. This sequence encodes CASGLPDTQYF.

The CDR3 region has the DNA TGTGCCAGCAGTACCACAGGGAACACTGAAGCTTTCTTT. As protein: CASSTTGNTEAFF. This chain connects TRBV27 to TRBJ1-1; D may be TRBD1 (5 bases). V was trimmed by 5 bases and J by 1 base, leaving 8 bases between them. The CDR3 is 13 amino acids. Germline assignment: CDR1 MNHEY and CDR2 SMNVEV (reference sequence).

The chain carries TRBV29-1 and TRBJ2-1; TRBD2 is a possible D gene (5 bases). Looked up from germline, CDR1 is SQVTM and CDR2 is ANQGSEA. The CDR3 has 10 residues. The CDR3 loop reads CGSGAAGQFF. DNA for the CDR3: TGCGGGTCCGGAGCGGCAGGGCAGTTCTTC.

The sample holds a few counts of this clone. The genes are TRBV7-9 and TRBJ1-5, with unresolved D. Germline CDR1 SEHNR, CDR2 FQNEAQ (reference sequence). The CDR3 runs to 17 residues. Trimming took 2 bases from V and 2 from J, leaving 16 bases between them. The CDR3 loop reads CASSLSGRGTGNQPQHF. The CDR3 DNA reads as TGTGCCAGCAGCTTATCCGGTCGGGGAACCGGCAATCAGCCCCAGCATTTT.

This clone was found a few times. The rearrangement joins TRBV6-5 to TRBJ1-4; no clear D gene. Germline-derived CDR1 and CDR2 are MNHEY and SVGAGI. CDR3 size: 13 residues. V lost 6 bases to trimming and J lost 5 bases, with 10 bases between them. The DNA for the CDR3 is TGTGCCAGCAGCAGGTCTACAAATGAAAAACTGTTTTTT. Encoded protein: CASSRSTNEKLFF.

The rearrangement uses TRBV19 and TRBJ1-5, with D perhaps matching TRBD1 (5 bases). The V end lost 1 base, the J end lost 5 bases, and 12 bases lay between the germline ends. The CDR3 has 15 amino acids. The germline gives CDR1 LNHDA, CDR2 SQIVND (reference sequence). This CDR3 reads CASSIVKGLDQPQHF. The CDR3 DNA is TGTGCCAGTAGTATAGTGAAGGGGTTGGATCAGCCCCAGCATTTT.

The chain uses TRBV28 and TRBJ2-7, with D perhaps matching TRBD1 (6 bases). Germline values: CDR1 MDHEN, CDR2 SYDVKM. The CDR3 consists of 13 residues. V gave up 3 bases and J gave up 5 bases, with 11 bases separating them. The CDR3 sequence: CASSLFGGDEQYF. CDR3 nucleotides: TGTGCCAGCAGTTTGTTTGGGGGCGACGAGCAGTACTTC. Using reference TRBV28 and TRBJ2-7 for the parts outside the CDR3, the full variable domain is DVKVTQSSRYLVKRTGEKVFLECVQDMDHENMFWYRQDPGLGLRLIYFSYDVKMKEKGDIPEGYSVSREKKERFSLILESASTNQTSMYLCASSLFGGDEQYFGPGTRLTVT.

This clone was recorded only once. J is TRBJ2-7 and V is TRBV10-3, with no clear D. Trimming removed 0 bases at V and 0 bases at J, with 6 bases between. The germline V gene encodes CDR1 ENHRY and CDR2 SYGVKD. The CDR3 totals 14 residues. CDR3 in amino acids: CAISESRSSYEQYF. As DNA, the CDR3 is TGTGCCATCAGTGAGTCCAGAAGCTCCTACGAGCAGTACTTC.

The chain has TRBV15 and TRBJ1-1; the D gene is possibly TRBD1 (6 bases). V shed 3 bases and J shed 3 bases, with 14 bases lying between them. Germline CDR1 reads LNHNV; CDR2 reads YYDKDF (reference sequence). The CDR3 is 15 residues long. As DNA, the CDR3 is TGTGCCACCAGCAGGGGATCCGGGGGGCACACTGAAGCTTTCTTT. It encodes CATSRGSGGHTEAFF.

The chain is built from TRBV7-8 and TRBJ2-1; 9 nucleotides line up with TRBD2. The germline V gene has CDR1 SGHVS and CDR2 FQNEAQ. This CDR3 has 17 residues. The ends lost 1 base at V and 2 bases at J; junction bases unmatched: 6. The CDR3 loop is CASSLEPPSGAYNEQFF. The CDR3 DNA reads TGTGCCAGCAGCTTAGAGCCCCCTAGCGGGGCCTACAATGAGCAGTTCTTC.

The V and J genes are TRBV29-1 and TRBJ2-5; 10 bases line up with TRBD2. J was trimmed by 1 base and V by 6 bases; bases with no gene match: 2. The germline CDR1 and CDR2 sequences are SQVTM and ANQGSEA. The CDR3 totals 13 residues. CDR3 nucleotide sequence: TGCAGCGTCGGACTAGCGGCCCAAGAGACCCAGTACTTC. Translation: CSVGLAAQETQYF.

This clone was observed a few times. The rearrangement uses TRBV11-3 and TRBJ2-3, with 11 bases aligning to TRBD1. Germline-derived CDR1 and CDR2 are SGHNT and YENEEA. The CDR3 has 15 residues. V shed 5 bases and J 5 bases; nucleotides not matched to a gene: 6. For the CDR3, the DNA is TGTGCCAGCAGCGACCGGGGGACAGGGGGAGATACGCAGTATTTT. This translates into CASSDRGTGGDTQYF.